A selection of T cell receptor beta chains follows, all from one sample in a study of control samples from healthy donors and cancer patients. Clones were read by immunoSEQ multiplex PCR, and TCRdb kept only the in-frame ones, dropping some. The sample includes tens of thousands of clones, roughly 83% of them seen just once. Sequencing was done on a sample of PBMCs. These receptor sequences come from an older man with lung cancer. The CDR3 runs from the conserved cysteine through the conserved F or W. A D gene is named only where the DNA matches it firmly. The listing skips clone size in some rows; elsewhere it reads once, few, many or a size class.

J: TRBJ1-2; V: TRBV19; size: NA; D: TRBD1; CDR3: CASSTGQDYTDGYTF; DNA: TGTGCCAGTAGTACGGGACAGGACTACACTGATGGCTACACCTTC
J: TRBJ2-1; V: TRBV3-1/TRBV3-2; size: NA; D: TRBD2; CDR3: CASSQERLAGAHNEQFF; DNA: TGTGCCAGCAGCCAAGAAAGACTAGCGGGGGCCCACAATGAGCAGTTCTTC
J: TRBJ1-1; V: TRBV7-3; size: NA; D: TRBD1; CDR3: CASRFSPAAGGLLNTEAFF; DNA: TGTGCCAGCAGGTTCTCCCCGGCCGCAGGGGGCCTTCTGAACACTGAAGCTTTCTTT
J: TRBJ1-3; V: TRBV18; size: once; D: NA; CDR3: CASSPKRGNTIYF; DNA: TGTGCCAGCTCACCAAAGCGAGGAAACACCATATATTTT
J: TRBJ1-5; V: TRBV19; size: NA; D: NA; CDR3: CASSIGTVTTFSNQPQHF; DNA: TGTGCCAGTAGTATAGGGACAGTAACAACCTTTAGCAATCAGCCCCAGCATTTT
J: TRBJ1-2; V: TRBV7-3; size: few; D: TRBD1; CDR3: CASTPTGGTPGGGYTF; DNA: TGTGCCAGCACTCCGACAGGGGGCACCCCTGGAGGTGGCTACACCTTC
J: TRBJ2-7; V: TRBV23-1; size: NA; D: NA; CDR3: CASSQSRGASTYYEQYF; DNA: TGCGCCAGCAGTCAATCGAGGGGGGCCTCAACTTACTACGAGCAGTACTTC
J: TRBJ2-2; V: TRBV5-1; size: NA; D: NA; CDR3: CASSLGQLNTGELFF; DNA: TGCGCCAGCAGCTTGGGACAGTTGAACACCGGGGAGCTGTTTTTT
J: TRBJ1-4; V: TRBV7-3; size: NA; D: NA; CDR3: CASSLGPAEKLFF; DNA: TGTGCCAGCAGCCTAGGGCCGGCGGAAAAACTGTTTTTT
J: TRBJ2-7; V: TRBV19; size: NA; D: TRBD1; CDR3: CASSAPGQKTSYEQYF; DNA: TGTGCCAGTAGTGCCCCGGGACAGAAGACCTCCTACGAGCAGTACTTC
J: TRBJ1-2; V: TRBV28; size: NA; D: TRBD1; CDR3: CASSLGTGGDYTF; DNA: TGTGCCAGCAGTTTAGGGACAGGGGGTGACTACACCTTC
J: TRBJ2-7; V: TRBV20-1; size: NA; D: NA; CDR3: CSAPGAYEQYF; DNA: TGCAGTGCCCCGGGGGCCTACGAGCAGTACTTC
J: TRBJ2-7; V: TRBV10-2; size: NA; D: NA; CDR3: CASTFGQGGEQYF; DNA: TGCGCCAGCACGTTCGGCCAGGGGGGCGAGCAGTACTTC
J: TRBJ1-5; V: TRBV5-5; size: NA; D: NA; CDR3: CASSLDRLGNQPQHF; DNA: TGTGCCAGCAGCTTGGACAGGTTGGGCAATCAGCCCCAGCATTTT
J: TRBJ1-5; V: TRBV19; size: NA; D: NA; CDR3: CASATGPGQPQHF; DNA: TGTGCCAGTGCGACGGGGCCGGGTCAGCCCCAGCATTTT
J: TRBJ2-7; V: TRBV19; size: NA; D: NA; CDR3: CASSDNRVISYEQYF; DNA: TGTGCCAGTAGTGACAACAGGGTTATATCCTACGAGCAGTACTTC
J: TRBJ2-1; V: TRBV7-6; size: NA; D: NA; CDR3: CASSSTFRGGFYNEQFF; DNA: TGTGCCAGCAGCTCCACGTTTCGCGGGGGCTTCTACAATGAGCAGTTCTTC
J: TRBJ2-4; V: TRBV19; size: NA; D: TRBD1; CDR3: CASSPGQLAKNIQYF; DNA: TGTGCCAGTAGCCCGGGACAGCTAGCCAAAAACATTCAGTACTTC
J: TRBJ1-2; V: TRBV4-1; size: NA; D: TRBD1; CDR3: CASSRQGVNYGYTF; DNA: TGCGCCAGCAGTAGACAGGGGGTTAACTATGGCTACACCTTC
J: TRBJ2-3; V: TRBV13; size: few; D: NA; CDR3: CASSLTADTQYF; DNA: TGTGCCAGCAGCTTGACCGCAGATACGCAGTATTTT
J: TRBJ2-5; V: TRBV12-3/TRBV12-4; size: NA; D: TRBD1; CDR3: CASNGQGAETQYF; DNA: TGTGCCAGCAACGGACAGGGGGCAGAGACCCAGTACTTC
J: TRBJ2-2; V: TRBV5-1; size: NA; D: NA; CDR3: CASSPTPGINTGELFF; DNA: TGCGCCAGCAGCCCAACCCCGGGTATCAACACCGGGGAGCTGTTTTTT
J: TRBJ2-7; V: TRBV28; size: NA; D: TRBD1; CDR3: CASSRTGMAYEQYF; DNA: TGTGCCAGCAGTCGGACAGGGATGGCCTACGAGCAGTACTTC
J: TRBJ2-7; V: TRBV11-2; size: NA; D: NA; CDR3: CASSLGGDGFWEQYF; DNA: TGTGCCAGCAGCTTAGGTGGAGACGGATTTTGGGAGCAGTACTTC
J: TRBJ1-1; V: TRBV30; size: NA; D: NA; CDR3: CAWRRSLGTEAFF; DNA: TGTGCCTGGAGACGCAGCCTTGGCACTGAAGCTTTCTTT
J: TRBJ2-3; V: TRBV7-3; size: NA; D: NA; CDR3: CASSLKQGRTDTQYF; DNA: TGTGCCAGCAGCTTAAAGCAGGGCCGCACAGATACGCAGTATTTT
J: TRBJ2-3; V: TRBV6-2/TRBV6-3; size: NA; D: NA; CDR3: CASSSVADTDTQYF; DNA: TGTGCCAGCAGTTCCGTGGCGGACACAGATACGCAGTATTTT
J: TRBJ1-4; V: TRBV19; size: NA; D: NA; CDR3: CASMGTGTDEKLFF; DNA: TGTGCCAGTATGGGTACAGGGACCGACGAAAAACTGTTTTTT
J: TRBJ1-2; V: TRBV10-3; size: NA; D: NA; CDR3: CAISDAPNYGYTF; DNA: TGTGCCATCAGTGACGCACCCAACTATGGCTACACCTTC
J: TRBJ2-1; V: TRBV13; size: once; D: TRBD1; CDR3: CASSLRLGTDSYNEQFF; DNA: TGTGCCAGCAGCTTACGCCTCGGGACAGACTCCTACAATGAGCAGTTCTTC
J: TRBJ2-1; V: TRBV27; size: NA; D: TRBD2; CDR3: CASSNRLAGNEQFF; DNA: TGTGCCAGCAGTAACCGACTAGCGGGGAATGAGCAGTTCTTC
J: TRBJ1-5; V: TRBV10-1; size: NA; D: NA; CDR3: CASSQANQPQHF; DNA: TGCGCCAGCAGCCAGGCCAATCAGCCCCAGCATTTT
J: TRBJ2-1; V: TRBV18; size: NA; D: NA; CDR3: CASSPGAGHNEQFF; DNA: TGTGCCAGCTCACCTGGGGCAGGGCACAATGAGCAGTTCTTC
J: TRBJ2-6; V: TRBV21-1; size: NA; D: NA; CDR3: CASSTRPTGTSGANVLTF; DNA: TGTGCCAGCAGCACTCGTCCGACAGGGACCTCTGGGGCCAACGTCCTGACTTTC
J: TRBJ2-1; V: TRBV7-9; size: NA; D: NA; CDR3: CASEASYNEQFF; DNA: TGTGCCAGCGAGGCCTCCTACAATGAGCAGTTCTTC
J: TRBJ1-5; V: TRBV15; size: NA; D: NA; CDR3: CATQPSAVSNQPQHF; DNA: TGTGCCACCCAACCAAGCGCAGTTAGCAATCAGCCCCAGCATTTT
J: TRBJ1-2; V: TRBV6-2/TRBV6-3; size: NA; D: NA; CDR3: CASSLPGPNNYGYTF; DNA: TGTGCCAGCAGTTTGCCGGGACCCAATAACTATGGCTACACCTTC
J: TRBJ1-4; V: TRBV19; size: NA; D: NA; CDR3: CASSDWASEKLFF; DNA: TGTGCCAGTAGTGATTGGGCCTCCGAAAAACTGTTTTTT
J: TRBJ2-5; V: TRBV3-1/TRBV3-2; size: NA; D: NA; CDR3: CASSQQTGRGRRETQYF; DNA: TGTGCCAGCAGCCAGCAGACAGGGAGGGGCCGGAGGGAGACCCAGTACTTC
J: TRBJ2-2; V: TRBV5-1; size: NA; D: NA; CDR3: CASSFGRGSNTGELFF; DNA: TGCGCCAGCAGCTTTGGTCGGGGTTCGAACACCGGGGAGCTGTTTTTT
J: TRBJ2-1; V: TRBV27; size: NA; D: NA; CDR3: CASRGGDKINEQFF; DNA: TGTGCCAGCCGCGGCGGGGACAAAATCAATGAGCAGTTCTTC
J: TRBJ1-3; V: TRBV3-1/TRBV3-2; size: NA; D: NA; CDR3: CASSQPGLGDTIYF; DNA: TGTGCCAGCAGCCAACCCGGACTGGGAGACACCATATATTTT
J: TRBJ1-5; V: TRBV7-9; size: once; D: NA; CDR3: CASSHQRGQGNSNQPQHF; DNA: TGTGCCAGCAGCCACCAGAGGGGCCAGGGGAATAGCAATCAGCCCCAGCATTTT
J: TRBJ1-6; V: TRBV4-1; size: NA; D: NA; CDR3: CASSQEWAADSPLHF; DNA: TGCGCCAGCAGCCAAGAGTGGGCTGCAGATTCACCCCTCCACTTT
J: TRBJ2-7; V: TRBV6-5; size: NA; D: NA; CDR3: CASSYGDTYEQYF; DNA: TGTGCCAGCAGTTACGGGGACACCTACGAGCAGTACTTC
J: TRBJ2-1; V: TRBV4-1; size: NA; D: TRBD2; CDR3: CASSQVRSASGGPYNEQFF; DNA: TGCGCCAGCAGCCAAGTAAGATCGGCTAGCGGGGGGCCATACAATGAGCAGTTCTTC
J: TRBJ1-2; V: TRBV12-3/TRBV12-4; size: NA; D: NA; CDR3: CASSFTGSQGYTF; DNA: TGTGCCAGCAGTTTTACTGGGAGTCAGGGCTACACCTTC
J: TRBJ2-7; V: TRBV7-9; size: NA; D: NA; CDR3: CASSSAVRGYEQYF; DNA: TGTGCCAGCAGCTCAGCGGTGCGAGGGTACGAGCAGTACTTC
J: TRBJ2-2; V: TRBV11-3; size: once; D: TRBD1; CDR3: CASSAGQGNTGELLF; DNA: TGTGCCAGCAGCGCGGGACAGGGGAACACCGGGGAGCTGCTTTTT
J: TRBJ2-1; V: TRBV10-2; size: NA; D: TRBD1; CDR3: CASSDPGQEVLDEQFF; DNA: TGCGCCAGCAGCGATCCCGGACAGGAGGTTCTCGATGAGCAGTTCTTC
J: TRBJ1-3; V: TRBV10-3; size: once; D: TRBD1; CDR3: CAIRPDREGNTIYF; DNA: TGTGCCATCAGGCCCGACAGGGAAGGAAACACCATATATTTT
J: TRBJ2-7; V: TRBV6-5; size: many; D: NA; CDR3: CASRPTGTALGEQYF; DNA: TGTGCCAGCAGGCCAACCGGGACCGCTTTAGGGGAGCAGTACTTC
J: TRBJ2-7; V: TRBV6-5; size: NA; D: NA; CDR3: CASGYPLRDSREYF; DNA: TGTGCCAGCGGATACCCCCTTCGGGACTCCCGGGAGTACTTC
J: TRBJ1-2; V: TRBV29-1; size: NA; D: NA; CDR3: CSVATGIGGYTF; DNA: TGCAGCGTCGCGACGGGGATAGGTGGCTACACCTTC
J: TRBJ2-5; V: TRBV9; size: NA; D: NA; CDR3: CASSPGSGALRETQYF; DNA: TGTGCCAGCAGCCCCGGGTCCGGGGCCCTCAGGGAGACCCAGTACTTC
J: TRBJ1-1; V: TRBV9; size: NA; D: TRBD1; CDR3: CASSGGTDLNTEAFF; DNA: TGTGCCAGCAGCGGAGGGACAGACCTCAACACTGAAGCTTTCTTT
J: TRBJ2-2; V: TRBV5-4; size: NA; D: TRBD2; CDR3: CASKGLAGGNTGELFF; DNA: TGTGCCAGCAAAGGACTAGCGGGGGGGAACACCGGGGAGCTGTTTTTT
J: TRBJ1-1; V: TRBV19; size: NA; D: NA; CDR3: CASSSLAGMNTEAFF; DNA: TGTGCCAGTAGCTCCCTGGCAGGAATGAACACTGAAGCTTTCTTT